These 14 T cell receptor beta chains were all obtained from the same sample, sequenced in a study of blood T cell repertoires in COVID-19. Sequencing used immunoSEQ multiplex PCR; TCRdb keeps in-frame clones, though not all of them. The sample lists some 100,000 clones; 65% to 90% were seen once. Specimen: PBMCs or T cells enriched from blood (not recorded which). All receptors come from a woman in her forties or fifties who had recovered from COVID-19.

The CDR3 loop is CASSSPTGTEAFF. Here the CDR3 DNA reads TGTGCCAGCAGTTCCCCGACAGGGACCGAAGCTTTCTTT. The chain has TRBV6-5 and TRBJ1-1, with TRBD1 identical over 7 bases. Unmatched junction bases numbered 7, after V lost 4 bases and J lost 8 bases. There are 13 residues in the CDR3. In germline, CDR1 is MNHEY, CDR2 SVGAGI.

The V gene is TRBV3-1 (or the pseudogene TRBV3-2), the J gene TRBJ2-7; tentatively, D is TRBD2 (5 bases). The CDR3 sequence is 15 residues long. Deletions cut 4 bases from V and 2 bases from J, with 15 bases between. Per the germline V gene, CDR1 is LGHDT and CDR2 is YNNKEL (reference sequence). CDR3 sequence (DNA): TGTGCCAGCAGCCCCCCCGGAACTAGACCCTACGAGCAGTACTTC. This translates into CASSPPGTRPYEQYF.

The chain carries TRBV24-1 and TRBJ2-1, with 7 nucleotides matching TRBD2. The CDR3 extends over 15 amino acids. V gave up 5 bases and J gave up 10 bases; unmatched junction bases: 13. Germline lookup yields CDR1 KGHDR and CDR2 SFDVKD. The CDR3 DNA reads as TGTGCCACCAGTGGGTCCGCGGGAGCGAGAGGAGAGCAGTTCTTC. Residues: CATSGSAGARGEQFF.

V gene TRBV18 combines with J gene TRBJ2-1; possibly TRBD2 for D (5 bases). The CDR3 covers 13 residues. Germline V gene data show CDR1 as KGHSH and CDR2 as LQKENI. V gave up 3 bases and J gave up 6 bases, with 9 bases separating them. The CDR3 loop is CASSPTSSNEQFF. DNA for the CDR3: TGTGCCAGCTCACCTACTAGTTCCAATGAGCAGTTCTTC.

The chain recombines TRBV18 with TRBJ2-5; TRBD2 aligns across 9 bases. The V and J ends lost 4 bases and 0 bases, in that order; junction bases with no gene match: 15. CDR3 length: 19 amino acids. Germline V gene sequence: CDR1 KGHSH, CDR2 LQKENI. Written as DNA, the CDR3 is TGTGCCAGCTCACTCCTACCGATTACTAGCGGGCTGTACCAAGAGACCCAGTACTTC. Protein sequence: CASSLLPITSGLYQETQYF.

The V call is TRBV18, the J call TRBJ2-5, with D possibly matching TRBD2 (6 bases). The ends were cut back, 1 base at V and 3 bases at J, with 9 bases in the middle. CDR3 length: 14 amino acids. Germline CDR1 and CDR2: KGHSH and LQKENI. CDR3 protein: CASSPRAGKETQYF. CDR3 in DNA: TGTGCCAGCTCACCACGCGCGGGGAAAGAGACCCAGTACTTC. The full variable domain, its missing parts supplied by reference TRBV18 and TRBJ2-5, is NAGVMQNPRHLVRRRGQEARLRCSPMKGHSHVYWYRQLPEEGLKFMVYLQKENIIDESGMPKERFSAEFPKEGPSILRIQQVVRGDSAAYFCASSPRAGKETQYFGPGTRLLVL.

The chain employs TRBV5-1 and TRBJ2-2, with 9 bases matching TRBD1. J gave up 7 bases and V 6 bases, and 13 bases lay outside the gene matches. This CDR3 contains 16 residues. From germline, CDR1 is SGHRS and CDR2 YFSETQ. The CDR3: CASNAPGTGQNGELFF. The CDR3 nucleotides read TGCGCCAGCAACGCACCCGGGACAGGGCAGAACGGGGAGCTGTTTTTT.

This rearrangement joins TRBV7-9 to TRBJ1-5; no firm D call. The ends were cut back, 1 base at V and 12 bases at J, with 10 bases in the middle. In germline, CDR1 is SEHNR, CDR2 FQNEAQ (reference sequence). This CDR3 is built from 12 residues. CDR3 nucleotide sequence: TGTGCCAGCAGCTTAGAACAGACCCTCCAGCATTTT. The encoded protein is CASSLEQTLQHF.

The chain joins TRBV6-5 to TRBJ1-1; 7 nucleotides align to TRBD1. Germline V CDR1 and CDR2: MNHEY, SVGAGI. Trimming removed 6 bases from V and 6 bases from J; junction bases left unmatched: 13. CDR3 length: 15 amino acids. Written as DNA, the CDR3 is TGTGCCAGCAGCCGTGCCGGAAACAGGGGTCCTGAAGCTTTCTTT. Its translation is CASSRAGNRGPEAFF.

The rearrangement uses TRBV25-1 and TRBJ2-7, with a tentative D call TRBD2 (5 bases). V was trimmed by 3 bases and J by 3 bases, leaving 12 bases between them. Germline CDR1 MGHDK, CDR2 SYGVNS. The CDR3 has 14 amino acids. Written as DNA, the CDR3 is TGTGCCAGCAGTGACCGACTAAACCTCTACGAGCAGTACTTC. Translating gives CASSDRLNLYEQYF.

The rearrangement joins TRBV30 to TRBJ2-7, with 12 bases lining up with TRBD1. This CDR3 has 14 residues. CDR1 and CDR2 from the germline V gene are GTSNPN and SVGIG (reference sequence). With 3 bases clipped from V and 6 bases from J, the junction kept 6 bases outside the gene matches. The CDR3 nucleotides read TGTGCCTGGAGCCTCCGGGACAGGGGGCCCGAGCAGTACTTC. Translation: CAWSLRDRGPEQYF.

The chain carries TRBV5-1 and TRBJ2-1; D possibly corresponds to TRBD1 (8 bases). V lost 5 bases to trimming and J lost 3 bases, with 15 bases between them. The germline gives CDR1 SGHRS, CDR2 YFSETQ. The CDR3 totals 15 residues. This CDR3 is CASSPGGTGYNEQFF. In nucleotides, the CDR3 is TGCGCCAGCAGTCCCGGGGGGACAGGCTACAATGAGCAGTTCTTC.

This rearrangement joins TRBV5-6 to TRBJ2-2, with 7 bases aligning to TRBD1. CDR1 is SGHDT, CDR2 YYEEEE, per germline. This CDR3 is 17 amino acids long. The junction had 10 bases not matched to a gene; V was cut back by 0 bases and J by 5 bases. The CDR3 sequence is CASSLGGQSRTTGELFF. Written as DNA, the CDR3 is TGTGCCAGCAGCTTGGGGGGACAGTCCAGAACAACCGGGGAGCTGTTTTTT.

The chain has TRBV27 and TRBJ2-7; possible D gene TRBD1, 5 bases. This CDR3 is built from 13 residues. Trimming stripped 4 bases from V and 0 bases from J, with 7 bases between. The germline V gene has CDR1 MNHEY and CDR2 SMNVEV (reference sequence). The CDR3 nucleotides are TGTGCCAGCAGTTCTGACAGCTCCTACGAGCAGTACTTC. This codes for CASSSDSSYEQYF.